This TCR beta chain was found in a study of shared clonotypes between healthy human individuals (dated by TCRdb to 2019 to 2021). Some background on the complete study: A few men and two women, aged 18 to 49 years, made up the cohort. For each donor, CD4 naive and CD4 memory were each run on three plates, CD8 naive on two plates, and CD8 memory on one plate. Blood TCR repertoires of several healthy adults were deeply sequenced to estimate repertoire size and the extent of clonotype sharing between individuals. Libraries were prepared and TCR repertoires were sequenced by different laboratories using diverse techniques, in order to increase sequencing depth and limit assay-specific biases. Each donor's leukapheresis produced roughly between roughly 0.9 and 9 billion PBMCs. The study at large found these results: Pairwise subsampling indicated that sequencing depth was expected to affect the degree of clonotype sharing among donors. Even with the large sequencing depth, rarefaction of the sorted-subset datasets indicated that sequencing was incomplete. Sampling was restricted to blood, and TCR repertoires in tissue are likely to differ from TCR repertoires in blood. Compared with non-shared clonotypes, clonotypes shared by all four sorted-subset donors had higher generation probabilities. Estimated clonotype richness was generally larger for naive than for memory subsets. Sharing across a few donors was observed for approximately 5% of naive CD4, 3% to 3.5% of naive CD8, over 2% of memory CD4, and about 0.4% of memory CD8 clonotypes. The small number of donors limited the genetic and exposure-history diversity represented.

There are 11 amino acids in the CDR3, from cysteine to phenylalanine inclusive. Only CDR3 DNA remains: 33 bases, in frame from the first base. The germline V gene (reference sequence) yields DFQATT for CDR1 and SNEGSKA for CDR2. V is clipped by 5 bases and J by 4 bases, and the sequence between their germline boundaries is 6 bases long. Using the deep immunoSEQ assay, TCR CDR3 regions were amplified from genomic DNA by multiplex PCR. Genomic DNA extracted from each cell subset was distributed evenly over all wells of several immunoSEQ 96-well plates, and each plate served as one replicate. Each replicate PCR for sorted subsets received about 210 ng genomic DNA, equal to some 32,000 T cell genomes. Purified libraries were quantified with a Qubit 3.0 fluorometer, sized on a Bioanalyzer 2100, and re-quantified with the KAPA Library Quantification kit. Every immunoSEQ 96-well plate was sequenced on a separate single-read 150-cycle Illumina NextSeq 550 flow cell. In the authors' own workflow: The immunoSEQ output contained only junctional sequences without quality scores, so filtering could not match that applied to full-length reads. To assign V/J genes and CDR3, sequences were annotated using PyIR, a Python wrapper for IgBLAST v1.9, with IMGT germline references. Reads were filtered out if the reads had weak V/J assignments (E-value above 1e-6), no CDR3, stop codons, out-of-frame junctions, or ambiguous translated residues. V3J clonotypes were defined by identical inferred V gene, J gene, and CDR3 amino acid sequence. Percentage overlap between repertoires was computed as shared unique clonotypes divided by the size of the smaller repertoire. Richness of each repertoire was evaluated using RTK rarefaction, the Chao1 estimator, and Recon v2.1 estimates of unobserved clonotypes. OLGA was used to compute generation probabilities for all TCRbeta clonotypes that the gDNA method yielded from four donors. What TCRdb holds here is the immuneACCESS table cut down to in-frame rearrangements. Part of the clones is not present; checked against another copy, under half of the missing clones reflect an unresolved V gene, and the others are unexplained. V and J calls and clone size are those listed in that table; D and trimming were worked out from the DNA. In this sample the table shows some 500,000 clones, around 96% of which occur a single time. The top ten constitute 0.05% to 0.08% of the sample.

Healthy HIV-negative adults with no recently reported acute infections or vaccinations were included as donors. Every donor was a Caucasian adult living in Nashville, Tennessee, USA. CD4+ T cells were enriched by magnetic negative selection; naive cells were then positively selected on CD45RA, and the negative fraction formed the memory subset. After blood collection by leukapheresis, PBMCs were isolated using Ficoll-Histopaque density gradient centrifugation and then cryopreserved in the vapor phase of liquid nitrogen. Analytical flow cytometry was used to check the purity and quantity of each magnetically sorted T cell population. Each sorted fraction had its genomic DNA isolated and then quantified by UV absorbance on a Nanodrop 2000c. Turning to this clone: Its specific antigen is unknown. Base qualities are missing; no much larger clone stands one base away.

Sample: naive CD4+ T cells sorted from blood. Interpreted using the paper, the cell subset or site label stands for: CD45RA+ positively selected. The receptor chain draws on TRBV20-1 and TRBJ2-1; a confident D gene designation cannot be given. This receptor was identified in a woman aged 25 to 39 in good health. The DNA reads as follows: TGCAGTGCTGCCCCTTACAATGAGCAGTTCTTC. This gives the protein CSAAPYNEQFF.